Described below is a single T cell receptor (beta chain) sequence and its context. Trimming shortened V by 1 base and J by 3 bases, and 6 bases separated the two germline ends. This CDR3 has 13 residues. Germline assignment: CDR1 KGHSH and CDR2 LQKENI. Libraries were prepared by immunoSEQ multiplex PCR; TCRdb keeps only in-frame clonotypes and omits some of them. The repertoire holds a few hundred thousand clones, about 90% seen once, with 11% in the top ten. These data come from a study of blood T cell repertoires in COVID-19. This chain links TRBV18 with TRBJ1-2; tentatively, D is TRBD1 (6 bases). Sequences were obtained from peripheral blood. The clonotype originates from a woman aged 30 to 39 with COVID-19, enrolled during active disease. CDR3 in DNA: TGTGCCAGCTCACCACGACAGGACTATGGCTACACCTTC. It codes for CASSPRQDYGYTF.